These 19 T cell receptor beta chains were sequenced from one sample in a study of T cells in Graves' hyperthyroidism and ophthalmopathy. Amplification of TCR beta CDR3 regions used RNA as the template. Primed by the HTBI set, a first-round RT-PCR was run on the TCR CDR3. Via MiXCR, TCRdb re-called the multiplex PCR reads, giving one row per CDR3 protein. The profile covers around 690,000 distinct CDR3 sequences, with around a sixth appearing a single time and around 16% taken by the ten largest. The sample comprised blood. These TCRs come from a man aged 50-60 years with Graves' hyperthyroidism.

The chain links TRBV30 to TRBJ1-5; no clear D gene. Trimming removed 1 base from V and 1 base from J, with 5 bases in between. This CDR3 contains 13 residues. Germline CDR1 is GTSNPN and CDR2 is SVGIG (reference sequence). Here the CDR3 reads CAWSASSNQPQHF. In DNA, the CDR3 is TGTGCCTGGAGTGCTTCGAGCAATCAGCCCCAGCATTTT. Supplemented by reference TRBV30 and TRBJ1-5, the full variable domain reads SQTIHQWPATLVQPVGSPLSLECTVEGTSNPNLYWYRQAAGRGLQLLFYSVGIGQISSEVPQNLSASRPQDRQFILSSKKLLLSDSGFYLCAWSASSNQPQHFGDGTRLSIL.

This clonotype occurred many times. The gene calls are TRBV7-2 and TRBJ2-3, with 11 nucleotides matching TRBD2. CDR1 SGHTA and CDR2 FQGNSA come from the germline V gene. J was trimmed by 3 bases and V by 6 bases; bases with no gene match: 5. This CDR3 contains 15 residues. The CDR3 nucleotides are TGTGCCAGCAGGCCTACTAGCGGGAGAACAGATACGCAGTATTTT. Its translation is CASRPTSGRTDTQYF.

In this sample, this clonotype turned up a few times. V and J are TRBV5-1 and TRBJ1-1; maybe TRBD1 (5 bases). The ends were cut back, 5 bases at V and 1 base at J, with 12 bases in the middle. The CDR3 length is 14 residues. CDR1 and CDR2 from the germline V gene are SGHRS and YFSETQ. The CDR3 is CASRQGPPNTEAFF. CDR3 sequence (DNA): TGCGCCAGCAGGCAGGGACCCCCGAACACTGAAGCTTTCTTT.

The gene calls are TRBV4-2 and TRBJ2-7; possibly TRBD2 for D (6 bases). CDR3 size: 16 residues. V lost 0 bases and J 2 bases, leaving 14 bases between the germline ends. CDR1 and CDR2 (germline): LGHNA, YNFKEQ. The CDR3 DNA reads TGTGCCAGCAGCCAAGAATGGCGGGACCTCCCCTACGAGCAGTACTTC. Its protein product is CASSQEWRDLPYEQYF.

The sample holds a few counts of this clonotype. This chain connects TRBV19 to TRBJ2-1, with 7 bases aligning to TRBD2. V dropped 3 bases and J dropped 0; count of bases not matched to a gene: 2. From germline, CDR1 is LNHDA and CDR2 SQIVND (reference sequence). CDR3 length: 15 amino acids. CDR3 bases: TGTGCCAGTAGTATGCGGGGGAGCTCCTACAATGAGCAGTTCTTC. Protein product: CASSMRGSSYNEQFF.

This clonotype was seen ten or more times. The genes are TRBV7-2 and TRBJ2-1; TRBD2 matches at 8 bases. Germline CDR1 is SGHTA and CDR2 is FQGNSA. V was clipped by 1 base and J by 8 bases; unmatched bases: 10. This CDR3 contains 16 residues. The CDR3 sequence: CASSLVGSGISYEQFF. The CDR3 region has the DNA TGTGCCAGCAGCTTAGTGGGTAGCGGGATAAGCTATGAGCAGTTCTTC.

The sample holds many counts of this clonotype. The gene calls are TRBV6-1 and TRBJ1-2; a weak D match, TRBD1 (5 bases). Trimming left V 6 bases short and J 2 bases short, with 10 bases between. Germline-derived CDR1 and CDR2 are MNHNS and SASEGT. The CDR3 has 13 amino acids. The CDR3 DNA reads as TGTGCCAGCAGCAGGGACGGAAACTATGGCTACACCTTC. Encoded protein: CASSRDGNYGYTF.

V gene TRBV12-3 or TRBV12-4 combines with J gene TRBJ2-1, with D tentatively TRBD1 (5 bases). The length of the CDR3 is 13 residues. Trimming cost V 7 bases and J 10 bases, with 17 bases left between them. The DNA for the CDR3 is TGTGCCAGCACCCCCGAAGGGGCGAGGGAGCAGTTCTTC. This encodes CASTPEGAREQFF.

This clonotype appeared many times. CDR3 loop: CASTARSGINEQFF. CDR3 DNA: TGTGCCAGCACTGCGCGGTCCGGTATTAATGAGCAGTTCTTC. This chain links TRBV2 with TRBJ2-1; D call uncertain. V was trimmed by 7 bases and J by 7 bases, leaving 17 bases between them. Germline V CDR1 and CDR2: SNHLY, FYNNEI. The CDR3 length is 14 residues.

This clonotype has a handful of counts. The chain combines TRBV6-6 with TRBJ1-2; D ambiguous. V lost 0 bases and J lost 3, with 11 bases in between. CDR1 is MNHNY, CDR2 SVGAGI, per germline (reference sequence). This CDR3 contains 15 residues. The CDR3 is CASSYSTLGDYGYTF. The CDR3 bases are TGTGCCAGCAGTTACTCGACCCTTGGGGACTATGGCTACACCTTC.

This clonotype occurred a few times. The V call is TRBV29-1, the J call TRBJ1-3; D is ambiguous. The germline V gene has CDR1 SQVTM and CDR2 ANQGSEA. This CDR3 region has 12 residues. The V end lost 5 bases, the J end lost 2 bases, and 7 bases lay between the germline ends. In DNA form, the CDR3 reads TGCAGCGTTCTTAAGGCTGGAAACACCATATATTTT. This translates into CSVLKAGNTIYF.

In the case of this clonotype: The junction and the germline gene differ at one end; a read error may be behind it. The gene calls are TRBV7-7 and TRBJ2-1; 7 bases agree with TRBD2. The CDR3 has 14 amino acids. Per the germline V gene, CDR1 is SSHAT and CDR2 is FNYEAQ (reference sequence). CDR3 protein: CASSTGLAANEQFF. The CDR3 DNA reads TGTGCTAGCAGCACCGGGCTAGCGGCCAATGAGCAGTTCTTC.

This clonotype was observed at least ten times. The chain couples TRBV20-1 to TRBJ1-5; D is unresolved. The V gene's germline CDR1 is DFQATT and CDR2 SNEGSKA (reference sequence). The CDR3 totals 13 residues. Trimming stripped 2 bases from V and 7 bases from J, with 12 bases between. CDR3 DNA sequence: TGCAGTGCTAGACTTGGAGTAAACCAGCCCCAGCATTTT. It encodes CSARLGVNQPQHF.

The genes are TRBV5-1 and TRBJ2-2; the D is unclear. The CDR3 covers 14 residues. Germline loops: CDR1 SGHRS, CDR2 YFSETQ. V lost 5 bases and J 6 bases, leaving 14 bases between the germline ends. In nucleotides, the CDR3 is TGCGCCAGCAGTTTGAACAATTTCCCCGGGGAGCTGTTTTTT. Residues: CASSLNNFPGELFF. The variable domain in full, with the rest retrieved from reference TRBV5-1 and TRBJ2-2, is KAGVTQTPRYLIKTRGQQVTLSCSPISGHRSVSWYQQTPGQGLQFLFEYFSETQRNKGNFPGRFSGRQFSNSRSEMNVSTLELGDSALYLCASSLNNFPGELFFGEGSRLTVL.

This clonotype has at least ten counts. The J gene is TRBJ1-1, the V gene TRBV7-2; the D is unclear. Germline assignment: CDR1 SGHTA and CDR2 FQGNSA. V was trimmed by 1 base and J by 4 bases, leaving 7 bases between them. There are 13 residues in the CDR3. The CDR3 DNA reads as TGTGCCAGCAGCTTAGACCGGAGCACTGAAGCTTTCTTT. Translating gives CASSLDRSTEAFF.

This clonotype has a handful of counts. The rearrangement links TRBV20-1 to TRBJ2-7, with 7 bases aligning to TRBD2. The V and J ends lost 1 base and 3 bases, in that order; junction bases with no gene match: 9. In germline, CDR1 is DFQATT, CDR2 SNEGSKA (reference sequence). This CDR3 contains 15 residues. The CDR3 spells CSARGVELALYEQYF. For the CDR3, the DNA is TGCAGTGCTAGAGGGGTGGAACTAGCGCTCTACGAGCAGTACTTC.

The rearrangement joins TRBV28 to TRBJ2-1, with 7 bases that match TRBD2. The CDR3 is 15 residues long. Unmatched junction bases numbered 9, after V lost 8 bases and J lost 2 bases. The V gene's germline CDR1 is MDHEN and CDR2 SYDVKM. The CDR3 DNA sequence: TGTGCCAGCTTCTCGGGGGGAGTAGCCTACAATGAGCAGTTCTTC. Translating gives CASFSGGVAYNEQFF.

This clonotype has only a few counts. This chain connects TRBV28 to TRBJ2-1; 15 bases match TRBD2. The CDR3 length is 15 residues. Germline CDR1 reads MDHEN; CDR2 reads SYDVKM. After removal of 5 bases from V and 15 bases from J, the junction contained 11 bases not matched to a gene. CDR3 sequence (DNA): TGTGCCAGCAGTCCGGGGGGGGGACTAGCGGGAGGATGGTTCTTC. The encoded protein is CASSPGGGLAGGWFF.

This clonotype was recorded at least ten times. The chain uses TRBV2 and TRBJ1-1; no clear D gene. The CDR3 consists of 13 residues. V was clipped by 4 bases and J by 8 bases, with 14 bases between them. The V gene's germline CDR1 is SNHLY and CDR2 FYNNEI. CDR3 protein: CASSAGDGLEAFF. CDR3 coding DNA: TGTGCCAGCAGTGCCGGCGACGGGTTGGAAGCTTTCTTT.